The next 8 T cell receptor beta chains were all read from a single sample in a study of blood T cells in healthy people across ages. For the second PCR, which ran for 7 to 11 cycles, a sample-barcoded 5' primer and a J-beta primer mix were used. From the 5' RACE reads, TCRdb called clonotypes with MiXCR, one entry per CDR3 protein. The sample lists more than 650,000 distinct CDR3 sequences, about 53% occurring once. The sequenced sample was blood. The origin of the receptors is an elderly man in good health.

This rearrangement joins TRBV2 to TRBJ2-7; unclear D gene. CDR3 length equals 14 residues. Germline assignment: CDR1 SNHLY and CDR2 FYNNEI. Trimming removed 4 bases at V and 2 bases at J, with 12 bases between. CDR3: CASSALDFPYEQYF. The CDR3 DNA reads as TGTGCCAGCAGTGCTTTAGATTTTCCCTACGAGCAGTACTTC.

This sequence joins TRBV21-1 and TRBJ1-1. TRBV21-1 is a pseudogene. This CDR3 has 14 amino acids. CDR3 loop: CASSKGRGNTEAFF. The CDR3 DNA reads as TGTGCCAGCAGCAAGGGCAGAGGGAACACTGAAGCTTTCTTT.

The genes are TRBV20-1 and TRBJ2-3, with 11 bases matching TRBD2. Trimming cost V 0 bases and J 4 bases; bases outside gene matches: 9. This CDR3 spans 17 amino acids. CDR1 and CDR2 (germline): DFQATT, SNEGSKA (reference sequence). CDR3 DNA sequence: TGCAGTGCTAGAGATCAGGGTAGCGGGAGGGCCGCAGATACGCAGTATTTT. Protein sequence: CSARDQGSGRAADTQYF.

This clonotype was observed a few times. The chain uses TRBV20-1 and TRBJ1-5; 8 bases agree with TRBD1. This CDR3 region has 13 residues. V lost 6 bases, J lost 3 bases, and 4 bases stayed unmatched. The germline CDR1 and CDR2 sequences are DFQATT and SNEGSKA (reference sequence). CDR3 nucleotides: TGCAGTGCGTCACAGGGGGACAATCAGCCCCAGCATTTT. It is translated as CSASQGDNQPQHF.

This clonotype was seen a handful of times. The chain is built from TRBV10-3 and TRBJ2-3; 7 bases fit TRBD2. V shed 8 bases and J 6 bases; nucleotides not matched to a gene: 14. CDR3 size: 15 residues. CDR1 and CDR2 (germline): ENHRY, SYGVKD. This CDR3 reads CAIAPGGGGSDTQYF. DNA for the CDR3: TGTGCCATCGCCCCAGGAGGCGGGGGATCCGATACGCAGTATTTT.

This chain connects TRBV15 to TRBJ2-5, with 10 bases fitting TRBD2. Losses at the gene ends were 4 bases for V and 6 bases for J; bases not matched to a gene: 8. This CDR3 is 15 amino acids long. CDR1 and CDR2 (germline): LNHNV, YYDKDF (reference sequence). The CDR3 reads CATSNLAGVLQTQYF. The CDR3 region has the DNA TGTGCCACCAGCAACCTAGCGGGAGTTCTTCAGACCCAGTACTTC.

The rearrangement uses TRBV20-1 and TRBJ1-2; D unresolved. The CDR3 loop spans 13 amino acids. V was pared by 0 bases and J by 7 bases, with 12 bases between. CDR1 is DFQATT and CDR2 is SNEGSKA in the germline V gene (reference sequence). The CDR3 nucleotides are TGCAGTGCTAGAGATGCCCTCGACCGTGGCTACACCTTC. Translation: CSARDALDRGYTF.

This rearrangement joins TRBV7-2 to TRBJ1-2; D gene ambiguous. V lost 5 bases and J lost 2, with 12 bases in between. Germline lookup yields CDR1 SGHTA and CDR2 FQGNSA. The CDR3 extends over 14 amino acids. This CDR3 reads CASSLRNGNYGYTF. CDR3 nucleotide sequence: TGTGCCAGCAGCCTCCGGAATGGGAACTATGGCTACACCTTC.